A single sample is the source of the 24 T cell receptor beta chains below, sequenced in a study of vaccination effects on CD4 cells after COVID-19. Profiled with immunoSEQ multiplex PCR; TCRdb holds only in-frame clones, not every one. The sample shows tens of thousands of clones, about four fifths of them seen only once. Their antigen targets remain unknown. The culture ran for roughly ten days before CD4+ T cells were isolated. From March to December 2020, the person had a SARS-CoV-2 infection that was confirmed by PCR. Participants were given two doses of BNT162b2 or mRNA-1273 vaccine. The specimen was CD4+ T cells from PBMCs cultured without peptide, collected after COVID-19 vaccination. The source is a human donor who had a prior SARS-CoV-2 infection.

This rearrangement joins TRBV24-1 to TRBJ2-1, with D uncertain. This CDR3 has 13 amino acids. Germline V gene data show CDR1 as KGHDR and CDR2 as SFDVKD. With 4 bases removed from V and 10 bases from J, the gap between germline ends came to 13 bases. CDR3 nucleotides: TGTGCCACCAGTGACGGGTCCGCGCGGGAGCAGTTCTTC. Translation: CATSDGSAREQFF.

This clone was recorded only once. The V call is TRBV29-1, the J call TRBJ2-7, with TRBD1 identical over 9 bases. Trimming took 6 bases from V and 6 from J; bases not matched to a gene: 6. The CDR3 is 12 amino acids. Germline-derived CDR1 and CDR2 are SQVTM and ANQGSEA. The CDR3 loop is CSVAGTGSEQYF. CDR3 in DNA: TGCAGCGTGGCCGGGACAGGGAGCGAGCAGTACTTC.

CDR3 in amino acids: CASSLDWGTGGDTQYF. DNA of the CDR3: TGTGCCAGCAGCTTAGATTGGGGCACTGGTGGGGATACGCAGTATTTT. The chain employs TRBV7-2 and TRBJ2-3; tentative D call: TRBD1 (5 bases). Germline values: CDR1 SGHTA, CDR2 FQGNSA. The germline V and J ends were trimmed by 1 base and 6 bases, with 17 bases remaining between them. There are 16 residues in the CDR3.

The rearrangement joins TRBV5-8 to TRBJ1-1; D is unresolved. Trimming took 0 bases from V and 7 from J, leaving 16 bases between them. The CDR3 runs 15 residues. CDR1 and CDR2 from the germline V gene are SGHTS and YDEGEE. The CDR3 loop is CASSLDLDPEGEAFF. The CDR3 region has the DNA TGTGCCAGCAGCTTGGATCTGGACCCGGAGGGTGAAGCTTTCTTT.

The CDR3 DNA reads as TGTGCCAGCAGTTTAGGGGACGCTGAAGCTTTCTTT. Its translation is CASSLGDAEAFF. This sequence joins TRBV12-3 or TRBV12-4 and TRBJ1-1; a possible D gene is TRBD1 (5 bases). The CDR3 has 12 residues. V lost 1 base to trimming and J lost 6 bases, with 6 bases between them.

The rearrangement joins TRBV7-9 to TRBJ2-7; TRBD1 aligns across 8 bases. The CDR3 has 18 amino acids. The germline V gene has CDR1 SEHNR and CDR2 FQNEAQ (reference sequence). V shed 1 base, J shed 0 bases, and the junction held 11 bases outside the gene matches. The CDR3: CASSLGTRTTGGSYEQYF. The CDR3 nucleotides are TGTGCCAGCAGCTTAGGTACGCGGACAACAGGGGGCTCCTACGAGCAGTACTTC.

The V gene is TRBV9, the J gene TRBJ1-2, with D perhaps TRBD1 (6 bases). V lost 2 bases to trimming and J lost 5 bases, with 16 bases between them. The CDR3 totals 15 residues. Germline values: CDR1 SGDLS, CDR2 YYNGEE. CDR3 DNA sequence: TGTGCCAGCAGCGTTCTAGCTACAGGGCAGTATGGCTACACCTTC. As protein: CASSVLATGQYGYTF.

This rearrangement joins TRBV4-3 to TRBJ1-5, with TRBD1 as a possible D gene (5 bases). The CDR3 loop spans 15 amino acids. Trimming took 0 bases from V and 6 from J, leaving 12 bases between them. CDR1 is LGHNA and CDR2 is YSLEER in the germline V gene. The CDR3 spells CASSQDRQGLQPQHF. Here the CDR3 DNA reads TGCGCCAGCAGCCAAGATAGGCAGGGTCTTCAGCCCCAGCATTTT.

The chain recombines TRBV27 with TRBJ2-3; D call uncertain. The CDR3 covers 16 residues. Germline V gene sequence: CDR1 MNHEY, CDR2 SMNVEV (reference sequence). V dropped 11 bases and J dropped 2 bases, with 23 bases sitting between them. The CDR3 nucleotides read TGTGCCGCCACAATTCGGTCTCGGACCGTCACAGATACGCAGTATTTT. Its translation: CAATIRSRTVTDTQYF.

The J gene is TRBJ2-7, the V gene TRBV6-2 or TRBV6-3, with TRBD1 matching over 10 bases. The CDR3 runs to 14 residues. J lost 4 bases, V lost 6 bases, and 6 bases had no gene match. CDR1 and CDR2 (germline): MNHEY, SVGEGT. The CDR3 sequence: CASSQGTGAYEQYF. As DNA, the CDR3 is TGTGCCAGCAGCCAAGGGACAGGGGCGTACGAGCAGTACTTC.

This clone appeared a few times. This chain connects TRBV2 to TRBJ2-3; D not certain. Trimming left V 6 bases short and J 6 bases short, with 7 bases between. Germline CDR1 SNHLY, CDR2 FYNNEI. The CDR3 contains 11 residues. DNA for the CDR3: TGTGCCAGCAGGAGCAGTGATACGCAGTATTTT. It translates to CASRSSDTQYF.

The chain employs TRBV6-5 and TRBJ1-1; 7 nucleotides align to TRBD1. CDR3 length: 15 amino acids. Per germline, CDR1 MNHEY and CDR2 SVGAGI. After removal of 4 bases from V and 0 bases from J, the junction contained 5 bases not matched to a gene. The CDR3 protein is CASSSGTDMNTEAFF. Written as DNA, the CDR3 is TGTGCCAGCAGTTCGGGGACAGACATGAACACTGAAGCTTTCTTT.

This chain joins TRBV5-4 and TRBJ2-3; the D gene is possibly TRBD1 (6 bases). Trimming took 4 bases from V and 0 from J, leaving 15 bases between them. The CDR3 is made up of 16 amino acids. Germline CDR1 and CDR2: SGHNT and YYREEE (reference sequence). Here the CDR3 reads CASSRAGAESTDTQYF. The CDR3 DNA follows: TGTGCCAGCAGCCGCGCAGGGGCCGAGAGCACAGATACGCAGTATTTT. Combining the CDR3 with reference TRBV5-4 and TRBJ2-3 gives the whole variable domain ETGVTQSPTHLIKTRGQQVTLRCSSQSGHNTVSWYQQALGQGPQFIFQYYREEENGRGNFPPRFSGLQFPNYSSELNVNALELDDSALYLCASSRAGAESTDTQYFGPGTRLTVL.

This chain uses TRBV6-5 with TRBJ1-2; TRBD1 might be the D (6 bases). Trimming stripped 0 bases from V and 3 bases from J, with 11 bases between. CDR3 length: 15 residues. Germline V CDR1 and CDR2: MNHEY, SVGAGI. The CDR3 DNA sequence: TGTGCCAGCAGTTACTCGGGGGCGAGGGACTATGGCTACACCTTC. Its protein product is CASSYSGARDYGYTF.

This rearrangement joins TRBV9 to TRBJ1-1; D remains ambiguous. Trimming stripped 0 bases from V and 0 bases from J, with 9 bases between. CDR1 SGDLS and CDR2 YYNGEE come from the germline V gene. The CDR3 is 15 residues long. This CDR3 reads CASSVVESMNTEAFF. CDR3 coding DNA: TGTGCCAGCAGCGTAGTTGAGAGCATGAACACTGAAGCTTTCTTT.

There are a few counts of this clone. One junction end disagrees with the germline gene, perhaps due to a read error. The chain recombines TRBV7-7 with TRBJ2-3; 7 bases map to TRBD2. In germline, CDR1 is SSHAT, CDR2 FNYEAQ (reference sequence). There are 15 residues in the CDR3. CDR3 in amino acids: CASSPLGGRTDTQYF. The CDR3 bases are TGTGCTAGCAGCCCACTCGGGGGGAGGACAGATACGCAGTATTTT.

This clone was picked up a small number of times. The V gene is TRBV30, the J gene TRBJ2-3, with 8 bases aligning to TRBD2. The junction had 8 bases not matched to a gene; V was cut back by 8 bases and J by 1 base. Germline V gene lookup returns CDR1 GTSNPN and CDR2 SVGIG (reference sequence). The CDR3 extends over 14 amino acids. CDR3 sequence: CAGRSAGGTDTQYF. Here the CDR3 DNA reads TGTGCCGGACGCTCAGCGGGGGGCACAGATACGCAGTATTTT.

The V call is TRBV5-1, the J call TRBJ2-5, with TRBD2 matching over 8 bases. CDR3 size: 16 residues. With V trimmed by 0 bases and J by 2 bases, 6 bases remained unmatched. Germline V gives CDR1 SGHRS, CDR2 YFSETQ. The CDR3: CASSLAVAGPQETQYF. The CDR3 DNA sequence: TGCGCCAGCAGCTTGGCGGTAGCGGGACCACAAGAGACCCAGTACTTC. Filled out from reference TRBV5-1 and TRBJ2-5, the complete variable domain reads KAGVTQTPRYLIKTRGQQVTLSCSPISGHRSVSWYQQTPGQGLQFLFEYFSETQRNKGNFPGRFSGRQFSNSRSEMNVSTLELGDSALYLCASSLAVAGPQETQYFGPGTRLLVL.

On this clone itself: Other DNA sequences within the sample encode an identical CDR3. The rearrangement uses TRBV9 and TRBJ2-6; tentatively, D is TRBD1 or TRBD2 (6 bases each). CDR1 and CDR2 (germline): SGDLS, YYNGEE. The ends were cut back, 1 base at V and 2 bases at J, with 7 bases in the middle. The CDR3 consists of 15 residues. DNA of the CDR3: TGTGCCAGCAGCGTAAGGGGGGCTGGGGCCAACGTCCTGACTTTC. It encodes CASSVRGAGANVLTF. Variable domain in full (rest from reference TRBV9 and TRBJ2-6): DSGVTQTPKHLITATGQRVTLRCSPRSGDLSVYWYQQSLDQGLQFLIQYYNGEERAKGNILERFSAQQFPDLHSELNLSSLELGDSALYFCASSVRGAGANVLTFGAGSRLTVL.

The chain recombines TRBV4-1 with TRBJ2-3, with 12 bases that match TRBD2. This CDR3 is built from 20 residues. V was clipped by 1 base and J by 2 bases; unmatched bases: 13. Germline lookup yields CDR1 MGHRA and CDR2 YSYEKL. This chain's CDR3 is CASSQVYRGTSGGYTDTQYF. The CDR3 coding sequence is TGCGCCAGCAGCCAAGTATACCGAGGAACTAGCGGGGGGTACACAGATACGCAGTATTTT.

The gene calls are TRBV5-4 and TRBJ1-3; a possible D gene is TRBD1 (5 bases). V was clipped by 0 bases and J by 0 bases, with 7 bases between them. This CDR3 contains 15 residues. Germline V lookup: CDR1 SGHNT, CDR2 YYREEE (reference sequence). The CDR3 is CASSLGGTSGNTIYF. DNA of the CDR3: TGTGCCAGCAGCTTGGGGGGGACCTCTGGAAACACCATATATTTT.

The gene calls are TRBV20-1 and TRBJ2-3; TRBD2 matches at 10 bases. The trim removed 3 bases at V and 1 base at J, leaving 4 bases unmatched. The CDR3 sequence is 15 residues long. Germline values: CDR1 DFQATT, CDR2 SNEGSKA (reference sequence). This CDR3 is CSASLGLAGTDTQYF. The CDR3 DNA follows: TGCAGTGCTAGTTTAGGACTAGCGGGCACAGATACGCAGTATTTT.

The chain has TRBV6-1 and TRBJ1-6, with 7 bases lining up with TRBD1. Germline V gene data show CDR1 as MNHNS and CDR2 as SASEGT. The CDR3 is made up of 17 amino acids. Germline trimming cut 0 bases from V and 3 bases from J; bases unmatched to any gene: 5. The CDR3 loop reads CASSEAPQGIYNSPLHF. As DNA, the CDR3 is TGTGCCAGCAGTGAAGCGCCACAGGGGATCTATAATTCACCCCTCCACTTT.

The CDR3 region has the DNA TGTGCCAGCAGTGAACTCCAGGGTAGGGGGTACGGAAACACCATATATTTT. It specifies CASSELQGRGYGNTIYF. The chain combines TRBV2 with TRBJ1-3; maybe TRBD1 (6 bases). V lost 2 bases and J 4 bases, leaving 18 bases between the germline ends. CDR3 size: 17 residues. CDR1 and CDR2 from the germline V gene are SNHLY and FYNNEI.